This T cell receptor (beta chain) was sequenced during a study of regulatory T cells in long-lasting Graves disease. Study context: To qualify as persistent, Graves' disease required over 5 years of antithyroid drugs with positive TSH receptor antibodies.

Time point denoted: persistent/refractory GD, antithyroid drugs over 5 years with positive TRAb. TCR sequences were obtained from RNA taken from PBMCs. Staff took about 10 milliliters of peripheral blood and put it into EDTA tubes. J was trimmed by 7 bases and V by 2 bases; bases with no gene match: 8. CDR1 SGHRS and CDR2 YFSETQ come from the germline V gene. The CDR3 runs 15 residues. Library construction for TCR beta used iRepertoire HTBI primers and Arm-PCR of CDR3 regions. TCRdb ran MiXCR on the multiplex PCR reads and lists one entry per CDR3 protein. The sample lists about 660,000 distinct CDR3 sequences, approximately 29% occurring once. Findings of the study overall: TRBV28, TRBJ1-2 and TRBJ2-5 were favored in persistent disease.

On this clonotype itself: As yet, its antigen is unknown.

V usage is TRBV5-1 and J usage is TRBJ1-4, with 7 bases aligning to TRBD1. The sequence was obtained from a female donor with Graves disease. The specimen comprised peripheral blood mononuclear cells (PBMCs), sampled when the disease was refractory, from a patient treated with antithyroid drugs. CDR3 DNA: TGCGCCAGCAGCTTACAGGGGCCAGGGGTTGAAAAACTGTTTTTT. Its protein is CASSLQGPGVEKLFF.